The 16 T cell receptor beta chains reported below all come from one sample, sequenced in a study of blood T cells in healthy people across ages. Together with a sample-barcoded 5' primer, a J-beta primer mix was included in a second PCR lasting about 7 to 11 cycles. One entry per CDR3 protein results from TCRdb running MiXCR on the 5' RACE reads. Here the sample spans about 1.5 million distinct CDR3 sequences, 42% being singletons. Material: blood. Receptor source: a woman aged 18-35 years in good health.

The chain employs TRBV21-1 and TRBJ2-1; the table's D call, TRBD1, has no DNA check behind it. The J call may be faulty, since TRBJ2-7 better matches the DNA end. TRBV21-1 is a recognized pseudogene. This CDR3 has 14 residues. The CDR3 reads CASRDTPKYNEQYF. The CDR3 DNA reads TGTGCCAGCAGGGACACCCCTAAGTACAATGAGCAGTACTTC.

The chain combines TRBV6-6 with TRBJ2-7; the D is unclear. The V gene's germline CDR1 is MNHNY and CDR2 SVGAGI (reference sequence). V lost 2 bases and J 0 bases, leaving 14 bases between the germline ends. CDR3 size: 16 residues. The CDR3 protein is CASSYTAPGRSYEQYF. CDR3 coding DNA: TGTGCCAGCAGTTACACAGCACCGGGCCGCTCCTACGAGCAGTACTTC.

This clonotype was counted only a few times. The chain combines TRBV6-1 with TRBJ1-1; no definite D call. In germline, CDR1 is MNHNS, CDR2 SASEGT. Trimming took 2 bases from V and 0 from J, leaving 10 bases between them. The CDR3 consists of 15 residues. CDR3 amino acids: CASSESASMNTEAFF. CDR3 sequence (DNA): TGTGCCAGCAGTGAATCGGCCAGCATGAACACTGAAGCTTTCTTT.

The chain couples TRBV12-3 or TRBV12-4 to TRBJ1-1; 9 nucleotides line up with TRBD1. The CDR3 runs 14 residues. Unmatched junction bases numbered 2, after V lost 1 base and J lost 5 bases. The DNA of the CDR3 is TGTGCCAGCAGTTTAGTACAGGGGGCAACTGAAGCTTTCTTT. Amino acid sequence: CASSLVQGATEAFF.

The CDR3 is CATRPSTGKDTEAFF. The CDR3 bases are TGTGCCACCAGGCCTTCGACAGGGAAAGACACTGAAGCTTTCTTT. The chain carries TRBV24-1 and TRBJ1-1; 7 nucleotides line up with TRBD1. This CDR3 has 15 amino acids. CDR1 and CDR2 (germline): KGHDR, SFDVKD. Trimming took 7 bases from V and 3 from J; bases not matched to a gene: 10.

Only a few counts were recorded for this clonotype. This chain connects TRBV6-6 to TRBJ1-2; D is ambiguous. Germline V lookup: CDR1 MNHNY, CDR2 SVGAGI (reference sequence). The CDR3 consists of 11 residues. V lost 10 bases and J 2 bases, leaving 8 bases between the germline ends. The CDR3 reads CATGRNYGYTF. The CDR3 coding sequence is TGTGCCACCGGGAGGAACTATGGCTACACCTTC.

The CDR3 reads CAISESKDRGLSTKYQPQHF. The CDR3 DNA is TGTGCCATCAGTGAGTCGAAGGACAGGGGGTTGTCCACCAAATATCAGCCCCAGCATTTT. V usage is TRBV10-3 and J usage is TRBJ1-5; TRBD1 aligns across 10 bases. This CDR3 has 20 residues. From germline, CDR1 is ENHRY and CDR2 SYGVKD. J lost 5 bases, V lost 0 bases, and 16 bases had no gene match.

The chain combines TRBV2 with TRBJ2-1, with 9 nucleotides matching TRBD1. The CDR3 runs to 15 residues. V was pared by 7 bases and J by 2 bases, with 6 bases of the junction left unmatched. Looked up from germline, CDR1 is SNHLY and CDR2 is FYNNEI. The CDR3: CASTSGTGTYNEQFF. The CDR3 DNA is TGTGCCAGCACCTCCGGGACAGGGACCTACAATGAGCAGTTCTTC.

This clonotype was detected only a few times. This chain links TRBV20-1 with TRBJ2-3; D remains ambiguous. This CDR3 region has 15 residues. CDR1 is DFQATT, CDR2 SNEGSKA, per germline (reference sequence). V was cut by 0 bases and J by 3 bases, with 13 bases left in between. The CDR3: CSARDRVVGTDTQYF. CDR3 sequence (DNA): TGCAGTGCTAGAGATAGGGTGGTGGGGACAGATACGCAGTATTTT.

This chain links TRBV4-2 with TRBJ2-3; 9 bases fit TRBD2. V shed 1 base and J 8 bases; nucleotides not matched to a gene: 10. Germline V gene sequence: CDR1 LGHNA, CDR2 YNFKEQ. This CDR3 is built from 16 residues. The CDR3 DNA reads as TGTGCCAGCAGCCAAGGAGGTAGCGGGAGAGCCCCTACGCAGTATTTT. It encodes CASSQGGSGRAPTQYF.

V is TRBV28 and J is TRBJ2-3; a weak D match, TRBD2 (6 bases). In germline, CDR1 is MDHEN, CDR2 SYDVKM. This CDR3 comprises 18 residues. The V gene lost 6 bases and the J gene lost 0 bases, with 22 bases spanning the gap. The CDR3 loop reads CASSSESDGGSSTDTQYF. The CDR3 DNA is TGTGCCAGCAGCTCCGAATCGGACGGGGGATCTAGCACAGATACGCAGTATTTT.

V gene TRBV5-1 combines with J gene TRBJ1-2; TRBD1 matches 7 bases. V shed 2 bases and J 8 bases; nucleotides not matched to a gene: 18. The CDR3 contains 17 residues. Germline CDR1 reads SGHRS; CDR2 reads YFSETQ. In nucleotides, the CDR3 is TGCGCCAGCAGCTTCCGCTGGGCCCTGACAGGGAGGGACGGCTACACCTTC. Translation gives CASSFRWALTGRDGYTF.

This clonotype was counted ten times or more. This chain connects TRBV4-1 to TRBJ2-7; 7 bases match TRBD1. Unmatched junction bases numbered 11, after V lost 4 bases and J lost 2 bases. The CDR3 covers 16 residues. Looked up from germline, CDR1 is MGHRA and CDR2 is YSYEKL. CDR3 nucleotides: TGCGCCAGCAGCCCTTCCTTGACAGGGCTAACCTACGAGCAGTACTTC. It translates to CASSPSLTGLTYEQYF.

This clonotype was found many times. V is TRBV12-3 or TRBV12-4 and J is TRBJ1-6; D remains ambiguous. The CDR3 covers 14 residues. V was cut by 6 bases and J by 7 bases, with 13 bases left in between. The CDR3 DNA reads as TGTGCCAGCAGCAACCTCATCTCAAATTCACCCCTCCACTTT. It encodes CASSNLISNSPLHF.

This clonotype was detected only a few times. V and J are TRBV4-1 and TRBJ2-3, with D possibly being TRBD2 (6 bases). The CDR3 covers 15 residues. CDR1 and CDR2 (germline): MGHRA, YSYEKL. V was trimmed by 4 bases and J by 4 bases, leaving 15 bases between them. CDR3 nucleotide sequence: TGCGCCAGCAGCCTCAAGGGAGGCCGGCCAGATACGCAGTATTTT. It specifies CASSLKGGRPDTQYF.

The J gene is TRBJ2-7, the V gene TRBV6-1, with a possible D match to TRBD1 (7 bases). Trimming removed 3 bases at V and 4 bases at J, with 19 bases between. Germline V CDR1 and CDR2: MNHNS, SASEGT. This CDR3 has 16 amino acids. CDR3 bases: TGTGCCAGCAGTGAGGCGTCAGGGGGGTTAGGTTACGAGCAGTACTTC. Amino acids: CASSEASGGLGYEQYF.